This TCR beta chain was recorded in a study of blood T cell repertoires in COVID-19. At the level of the study: There were acute and convalescent COVID-19 samples, and they came from the United States, Italy and Spain.

Assignment of participants to cohorts was predicated upon participant-reported clinical history. In the original processing: Nucleated cell number was recorded as an estimate derived from reference gene primer amplification. Profiled with immunoSEQ multiplex PCR; TCRdb holds only in-frame clones, not every one. The V and J calls and clone size come from that table; D and trimming were worked out from the DNA. The table lists fewer than 250,000 clones, approximately 83% of them singletons, with approximately 4% in the top ten. This CDR3 contains 17 residues. Germline V CDR1 and CDR2: SNHLY, FYNNEI. The V gene end was trimmed by 6 bases and the J gene end by 9 bases; junction bases not matched to a gene: 20.

Sequencing used PBMCs or T cells enriched from blood (not recorded which). The V gene is TRBV2, the J gene TRBJ1-5; 7 bases agree with TRBD1. This clonotype originated in a woman aged 40 to 49 who had been exposed to COVID-19. CDR3 nucleotides: TGTGCCAGCAGCGAAACCCAGCTGACAGGGATTGGACGGCCCCAGCATTTT. It encodes CASSETQLTGIGRPQHF.